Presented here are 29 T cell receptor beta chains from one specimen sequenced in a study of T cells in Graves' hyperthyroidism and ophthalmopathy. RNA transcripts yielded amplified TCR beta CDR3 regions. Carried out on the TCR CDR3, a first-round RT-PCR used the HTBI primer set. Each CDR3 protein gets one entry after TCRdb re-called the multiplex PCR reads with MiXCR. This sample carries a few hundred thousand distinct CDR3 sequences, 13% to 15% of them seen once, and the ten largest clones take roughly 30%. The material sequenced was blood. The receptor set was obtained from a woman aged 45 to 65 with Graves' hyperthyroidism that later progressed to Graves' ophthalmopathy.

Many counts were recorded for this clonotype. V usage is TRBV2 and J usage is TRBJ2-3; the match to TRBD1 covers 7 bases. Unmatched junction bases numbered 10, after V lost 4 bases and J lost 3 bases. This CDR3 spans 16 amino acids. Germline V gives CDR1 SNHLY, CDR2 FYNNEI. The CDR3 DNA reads TGTGCCAGCAGTGCAGACAGGGCGGTTAGGACAGATACGCAGTATTTT. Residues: CASSADRAVRTDTQYF.

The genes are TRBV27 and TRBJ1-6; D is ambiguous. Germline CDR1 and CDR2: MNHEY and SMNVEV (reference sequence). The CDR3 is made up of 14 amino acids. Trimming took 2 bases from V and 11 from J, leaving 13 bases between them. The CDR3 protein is CASSLETQRAPLHF. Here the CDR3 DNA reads TGTGCCAGCAGTTTAGAGACGCAGAGGGCACCCCTCCACTTT.

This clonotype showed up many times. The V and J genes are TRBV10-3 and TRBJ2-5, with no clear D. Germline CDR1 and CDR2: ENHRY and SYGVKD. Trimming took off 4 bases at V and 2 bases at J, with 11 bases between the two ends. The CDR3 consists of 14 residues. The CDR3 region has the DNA TGTGCCATCAGTGCTCGTGTAACACAAGAGACCCAGTACTTC. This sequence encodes CAISARVTQETQYF.

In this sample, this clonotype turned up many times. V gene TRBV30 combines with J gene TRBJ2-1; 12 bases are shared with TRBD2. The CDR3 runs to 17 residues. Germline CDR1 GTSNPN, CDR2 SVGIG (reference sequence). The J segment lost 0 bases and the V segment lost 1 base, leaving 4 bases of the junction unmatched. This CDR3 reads CAWSGTSGISSYNEQFF. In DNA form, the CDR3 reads TGTGCCTGGAGTGGGACTAGCGGGATCAGCTCCTACAATGAGCAGTTCTTC.

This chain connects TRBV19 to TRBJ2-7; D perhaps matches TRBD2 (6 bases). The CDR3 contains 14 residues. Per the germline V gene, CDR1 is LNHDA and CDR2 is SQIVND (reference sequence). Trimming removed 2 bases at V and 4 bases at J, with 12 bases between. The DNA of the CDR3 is TGTGCCAGTAGTATACGCGGGGACTTTTACGAGCAGTACTTC. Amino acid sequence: CASSIRGDFYEQYF.

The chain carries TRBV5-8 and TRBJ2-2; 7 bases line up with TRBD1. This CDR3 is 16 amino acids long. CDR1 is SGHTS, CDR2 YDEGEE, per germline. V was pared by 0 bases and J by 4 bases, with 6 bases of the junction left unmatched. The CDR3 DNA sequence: TGTGCCAGCAGCTTGGGGGGGACAGCCTTCACCGGGGAGCTGTTTTTT. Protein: CASSLGGTAFTGELFF.

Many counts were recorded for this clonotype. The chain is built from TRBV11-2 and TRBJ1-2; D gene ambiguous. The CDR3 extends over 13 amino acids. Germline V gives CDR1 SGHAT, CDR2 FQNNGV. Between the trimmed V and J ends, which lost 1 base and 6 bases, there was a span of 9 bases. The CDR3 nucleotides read TGTGCCAGCAGCTTAGGGCAGCTCGATGGCTACACCTTC. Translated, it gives CASSLGQLDGYTF.

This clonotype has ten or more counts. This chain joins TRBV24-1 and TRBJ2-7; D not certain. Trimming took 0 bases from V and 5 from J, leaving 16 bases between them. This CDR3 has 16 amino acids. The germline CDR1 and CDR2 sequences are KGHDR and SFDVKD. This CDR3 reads CATSDLESHVLDEQYF. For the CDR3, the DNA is TGTGCCACCAGTGATTTGGAGTCTCATGTACTCGACGAGCAGTACTTC.

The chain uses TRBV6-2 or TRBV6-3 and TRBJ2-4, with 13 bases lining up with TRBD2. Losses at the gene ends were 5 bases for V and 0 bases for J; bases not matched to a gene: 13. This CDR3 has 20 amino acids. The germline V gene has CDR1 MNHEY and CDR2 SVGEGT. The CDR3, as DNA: TGTGCCAGCAGTCGCCCCAGACTAGCGGGAGGCATGTTAGCCAAAAACATTCAGTACTTC. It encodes CASSRPRLAGGMLAKNIQYF.

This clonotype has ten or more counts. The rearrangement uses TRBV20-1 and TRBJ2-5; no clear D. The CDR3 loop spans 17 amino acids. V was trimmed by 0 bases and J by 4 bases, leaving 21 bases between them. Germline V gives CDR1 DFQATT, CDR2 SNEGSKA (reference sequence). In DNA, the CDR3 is TGCAGTGCTAGAGATTGGATGGGTTACCTCCATTCAGAGACCCAGTACTTC. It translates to CSARDWMGYLHSETQYF.

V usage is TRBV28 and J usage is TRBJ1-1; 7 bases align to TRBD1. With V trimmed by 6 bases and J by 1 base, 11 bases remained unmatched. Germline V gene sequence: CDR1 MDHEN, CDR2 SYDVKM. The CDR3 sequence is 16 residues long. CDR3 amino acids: CASRSLRDSTNTEAFF. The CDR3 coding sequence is TGTGCCAGCAGGTCTCTCCGGGACAGCACGAACACTGAAGCTTTCTTT.

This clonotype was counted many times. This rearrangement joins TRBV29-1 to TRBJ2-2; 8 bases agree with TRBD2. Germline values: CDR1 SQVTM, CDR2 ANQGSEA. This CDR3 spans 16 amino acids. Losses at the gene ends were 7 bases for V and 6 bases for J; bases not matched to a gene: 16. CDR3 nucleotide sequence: TGCAGCGCCAGACTTAGCGGGAAGGGAAACGCCGGGGAGCTGTTTTTT. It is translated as CSARLSGKGNAGELFF.

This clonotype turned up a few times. CDR3 amino acids: CSVKRGETQYF. The CDR3 region has the DNA TGCAGCGTTAAAAGGGGGGAGACCCAGTACTTC. The gene calls are TRBV29-1 and TRBJ2-5, with a possible D match to TRBD1 (6 bases). V was pared by 5 bases and J by 5 bases, with 9 bases between. Germline V gene data show CDR1 as SQVTM and CDR2 as ANQGSEA. CDR3 length: 11 amino acids.

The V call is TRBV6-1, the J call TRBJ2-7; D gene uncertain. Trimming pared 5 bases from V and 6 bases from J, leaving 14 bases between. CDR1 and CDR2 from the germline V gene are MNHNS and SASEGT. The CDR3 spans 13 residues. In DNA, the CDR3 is TGTGCCAGCAGTCCACCCCTCGGTGCCGAGCAGTACTTC. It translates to CASSPPLGAEQYF.

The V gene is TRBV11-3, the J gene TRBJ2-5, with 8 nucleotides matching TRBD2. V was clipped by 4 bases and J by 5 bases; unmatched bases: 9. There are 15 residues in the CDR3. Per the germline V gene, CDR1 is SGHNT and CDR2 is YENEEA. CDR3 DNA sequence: TGTGCCAGCAGCTCCTCCCGGGGGGGTGGCGAGACCCAGTACTTC. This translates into CASSSSRGGGETQYF.

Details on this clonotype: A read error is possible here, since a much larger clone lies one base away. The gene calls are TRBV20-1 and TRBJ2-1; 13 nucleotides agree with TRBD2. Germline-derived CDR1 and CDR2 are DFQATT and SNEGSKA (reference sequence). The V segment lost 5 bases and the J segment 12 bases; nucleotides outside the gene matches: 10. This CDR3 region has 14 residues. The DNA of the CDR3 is TGCAGTGCTCCGACTAGCGGGAGGTTCGATGGGCAGTTCTTC. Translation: CSAPTSGRFDGQFF.

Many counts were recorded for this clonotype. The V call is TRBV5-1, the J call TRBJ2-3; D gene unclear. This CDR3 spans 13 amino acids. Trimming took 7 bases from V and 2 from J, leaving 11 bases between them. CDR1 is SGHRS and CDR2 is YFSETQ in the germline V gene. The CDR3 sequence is CASSLGYTDTQYF. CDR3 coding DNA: TGCGCCAGCTCTCTGGGGTACACAGATACGCAGTATTTT.

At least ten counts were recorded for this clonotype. The CDR3 region is CASSPSPTPWTQYF. The DNA of the CDR3 is TGTGCCAGCAGCCCCTCCCCCACCCCTTGGACCCAGTACTTC. This chain joins TRBV12-3 or TRBV12-4 and TRBJ2-5, with no clear D. There are 14 residues in the CDR3. V lost 6 bases and J lost 7, with 18 bases in between.

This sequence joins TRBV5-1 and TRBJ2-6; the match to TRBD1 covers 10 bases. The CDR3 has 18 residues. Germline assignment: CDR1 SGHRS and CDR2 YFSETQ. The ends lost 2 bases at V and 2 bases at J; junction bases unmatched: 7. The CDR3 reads CASSLVGTGVAGANVLTF. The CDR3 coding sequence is TGCGCCAGCAGCTTAGTTGGGACAGGGGTCGCTGGGGCCAACGTCCTGACTTTC. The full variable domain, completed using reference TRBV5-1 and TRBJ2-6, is KAGVTQTPRYLIKTRGQQVTLSCSPISGHRSVSWYQQTPGQGLQFLFEYFSETQRNKGNFPGRFSGRQFSNSRSEMNVSTLELGDSALYLCASSLVGTGVAGANVLTFGAGSRLTVL.

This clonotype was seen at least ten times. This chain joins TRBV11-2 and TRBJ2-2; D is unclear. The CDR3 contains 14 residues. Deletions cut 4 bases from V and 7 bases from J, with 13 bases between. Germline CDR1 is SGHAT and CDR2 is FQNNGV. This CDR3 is CASSSTGWDGELFF. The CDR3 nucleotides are TGTGCCAGCAGCTCCACCGGGTGGGACGGGGAGCTGTTTTTT.

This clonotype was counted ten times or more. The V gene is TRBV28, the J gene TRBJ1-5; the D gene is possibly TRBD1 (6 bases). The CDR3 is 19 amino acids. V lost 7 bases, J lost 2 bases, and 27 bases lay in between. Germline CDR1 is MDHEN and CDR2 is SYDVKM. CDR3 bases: TGTGCCAGCACCACAACAGGGACGGACTCATTGTTGGGCAATCAGCCCCAGCATTTT. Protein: CASTTTGTDSLLGNQPQHF.

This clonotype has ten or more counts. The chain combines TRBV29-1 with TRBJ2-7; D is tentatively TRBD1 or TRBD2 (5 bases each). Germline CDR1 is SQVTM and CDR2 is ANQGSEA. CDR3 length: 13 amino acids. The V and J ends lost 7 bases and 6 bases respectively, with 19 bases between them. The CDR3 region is CSAKDPGPSEQYF. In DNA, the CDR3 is TGCAGCGCAAAAGATCCGGGACCCAGCGAGCAGTACTTC.

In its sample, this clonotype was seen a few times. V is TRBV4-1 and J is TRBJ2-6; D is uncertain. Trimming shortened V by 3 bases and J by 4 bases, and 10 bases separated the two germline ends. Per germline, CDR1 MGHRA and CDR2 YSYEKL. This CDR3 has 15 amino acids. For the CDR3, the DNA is TGCGCCAGCAGCCACCAAGGACCCGGGGCCAACGTCCTGACTTTC. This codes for CASSHQGPGANVLTF.

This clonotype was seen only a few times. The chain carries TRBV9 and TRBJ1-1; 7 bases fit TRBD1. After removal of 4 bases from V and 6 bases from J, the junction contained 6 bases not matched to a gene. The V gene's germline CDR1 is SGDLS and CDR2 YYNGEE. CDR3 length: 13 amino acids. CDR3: CASSPGGAPEAFF. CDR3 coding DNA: TGTGCCAGCAGCCCAGGGGGGGCCCCTGAAGCTTTCTTT.

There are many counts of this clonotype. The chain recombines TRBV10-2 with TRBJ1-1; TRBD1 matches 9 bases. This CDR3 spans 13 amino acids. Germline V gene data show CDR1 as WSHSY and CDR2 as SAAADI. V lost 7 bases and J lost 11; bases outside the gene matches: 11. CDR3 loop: CASTPGTGMLAFF. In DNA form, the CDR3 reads TGCGCCAGCACGCCCGGGACAGGGATGCTGGCTTTCTTT.

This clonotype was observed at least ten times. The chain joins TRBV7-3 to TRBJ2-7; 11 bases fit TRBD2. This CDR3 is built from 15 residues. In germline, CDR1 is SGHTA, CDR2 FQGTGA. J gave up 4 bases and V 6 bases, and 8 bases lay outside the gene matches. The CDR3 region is CASRGKLAGAYEQYF. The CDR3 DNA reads TGTGCCAGCAGGGGGAAACTAGCGGGAGCTTACGAGCAGTACTTC.

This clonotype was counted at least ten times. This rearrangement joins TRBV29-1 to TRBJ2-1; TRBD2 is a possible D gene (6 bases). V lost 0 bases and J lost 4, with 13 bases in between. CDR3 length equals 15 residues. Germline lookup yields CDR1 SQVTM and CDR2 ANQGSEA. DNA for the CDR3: TGCAGCGTTGAAGAAGGTAGCGGAGGATACAATGAGCAGTTCTTC. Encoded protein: CSVEEGSGGYNEQFF.

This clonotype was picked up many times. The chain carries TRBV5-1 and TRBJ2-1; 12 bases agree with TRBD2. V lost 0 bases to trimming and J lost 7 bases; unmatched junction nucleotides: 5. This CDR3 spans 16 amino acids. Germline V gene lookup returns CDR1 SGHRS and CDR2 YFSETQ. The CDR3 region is CASSLAGGLAGNEQFF. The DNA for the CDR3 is TGCGCCAGCAGCTTGGCCGGAGGACTAGCGGGAAATGAGCAGTTCTTC.

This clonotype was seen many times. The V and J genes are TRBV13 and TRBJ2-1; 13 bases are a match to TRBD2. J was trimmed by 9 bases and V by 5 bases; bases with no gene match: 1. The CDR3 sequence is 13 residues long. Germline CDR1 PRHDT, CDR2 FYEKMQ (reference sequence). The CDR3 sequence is CASSGLAGAEQFF. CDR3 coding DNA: TGTGCCAGCAGCGGACTAGCGGGAGCTGAGCAGTTCTTC.